Listed below are T cell receptor beta chains from one sample, sequenced in a study of blood T cell repertoires in COVID-19. Produced via immunoSEQ multiplex PCR; TCRdb's table is partial and in-frame only. The table shows about 330,000 clones, with around nine tenths occurring only once. The sample taken for sequencing was peripheral blood. These receptors were taken from a woman aged 50 to 65 with active or convalescent COVID-19. The conserved cysteine and the conserved F or W are not part of the CDR3 here.

v_call | cdr3_aa
TRBV30 | AWSVWTATNYGYT
TRBV20-1 | SARWAYGYT
TRBV27 | ASKGTSGSDEQF
TRBV5-1 | ASSIAGDGTGELF
TRBV19 | ASGDRGGNQPQH
TRBV5-4 | ASSLPGDRGGEQY
TRBV28 | ASSSADRSYEQY
TRBV30 | AWSGGKTPGTT
TRBV4-2 | ASSQEAGANEKLF
TRBV5-1 | ASSLAGPADRAFIYGYT
TRBV12-3/TRBV12-4 | ASSFIDQETQY
TRBV18 | ASSPVLAGYNEQF
TRBV15 | ATSTGGSGNTIY
TRBV6-6 | ASIYTGGKGTEAF